This is a list of T cell receptor beta chains from one sample in a study of blood T cell repertoires in COVID-19. Method: immunoSEQ multiplex PCR; TCRdb's copy keeps in-frame clones and lacks some. The table lists 91,000 or so clones, around 80% of them singletons. Sequenced: peripheral blood. These receptors originate from a man in his fifties with active or convalescent COVID-19. Both conserved end residues are part of each CDR3. The D gene is left open where the match is weak. Size is omitted from some rows. Given values are once, few, many or a class for expanded clones.

>TRBV7-2|.|.|TRBJ1-1
TGTGCCAGCAGCCCCATAAGCATGAACACTGAAGCTTTCTTT
CASSPISMNTEAFF
>TRBV14|TRBD2|.|TRBJ2-1
TGTGCCAGCAGCCAAGATCCGGGGGGCTCCTACAATGAGCAGTTCTTC
CASSQDPGGSYNEQFF
>TRBV19|.|.|TRBJ1-5
TGTGCCAGTAGTATGCAGGGCAATCAGCCCCAGCATTTT
CASSMQGNQPQHF
>TRBV28|.|few|TRBJ1-4
TGTGCCAGCAGTCGGGTAGCGCTCCCACTGTTTTTT
CASSRVALPLFF
>TRBV2|.|.|TRBJ1-6
TGTGCCAGCAGTGCTGTTACATATAATTCACCCCTCCACTTT
CASSAVTYNSPLHF
>TRBV6-6|.|.|TRBJ2-1
TGTGCCAGCAGTTACCAGTGGGGGGGCCCCGATGAGCAGTTCTTC
CASSYQWGGPDEQFF
>TRBV2|TRBD1|.|TRBJ2-7
TGTGCCAGCACCCCTGACAGGGGGGAAGAGCAGTACTTC
CASTPDRGEEQYF
>TRBV18|.|.|TRBJ2-7
TGTGCCAGCTCACCCCCGACAGCCTACGAGCAGTACTTC
CASSPPTAYEQYF
>TRBV9|.|.|TRBJ2-7
TGTGCCAGCAGCGTAGGCCCCAGCTCCTACGAGCAGTACTTC
CASSVGPSSYEQYF
>TRBV19|.|once|TRBJ1-5
TGTGCCACCAGCGACGGTTGGGTTCAGCATTTT
CATSDGWVQHF
>TRBV27|TRBD2|.|TRBJ2-1
TGTGCCAGCAGGGCTTCAGGATCGTTGGGGGGGGAGAATGAGCAGTTCTTC
CASRASGSLGGENEQFF
>TRBV28|.|.|TRBJ1-5
TGTGCCAGCAGTTTAGAGGGCGAACTCCAGCATTTT
CASSLEGELQHF
>TRBV11-2|TRBD1|.|TRBJ1-2
TGTGCCAGCAGGGAGACAGGGCTCAACTATGGCTACACCTTC
CASRETGLNYGYTF
>TRBV4-3|.|.|TRBJ2-5
TGCGCCAGCAGCCAAGATTTGAGGGGGGGGGAGACCCAGTACTTC
CASSQDLRGGETQYF
>TRBV5-1|TRBD1|.|TRBJ2-5
TGCGCCAGCAGCTTGACAGGGGGAATAGAGACCCAGTACTTC
CASSLTGGIETQYF
>TRBV29-1|.|.|TRBJ2-1
TGCAGCGGGACCCCAAGGGGCGCAATCAACAATGAGCAGTTCTTC
CSGTPRGAINNEQFF
>TRBV3-1/TRBV3-2|.|few|TRBJ1-3
TGTGCCAGCAGCCAGATTACAGGGTCTGGAAACACCATATATTTT
CASSQITGSGNTIYF
>TRBV3-1/TRBV3-2|TRBD2|.|TRBJ2-1
TGTGCCAGCAGCCCTACTAGCGGGGGGGGCTATGAGCAGTTCTTC
CASSPTSGGGYEQFF
>TRBV19|.|.|TRBJ2-7
TGTGCCAGTAGTATAGATTTACAGCGGGAGCAGTACTTC
CASSIDLQREQYF
>TRBV28|TRBD1|.|TRBJ2-7
TGTGCCAGCAGTTCCAGGGGGACAGGGTCCTACGAGCAGTACTTC
CASSSRGTGSYEQYF
>TRBV5-8|.|.|TRBJ1-4
TGTGCCAGCAGCTTGCAGGGAACTAATGAAAAACTGTTTTTT
CASSLQGTNEKLFF